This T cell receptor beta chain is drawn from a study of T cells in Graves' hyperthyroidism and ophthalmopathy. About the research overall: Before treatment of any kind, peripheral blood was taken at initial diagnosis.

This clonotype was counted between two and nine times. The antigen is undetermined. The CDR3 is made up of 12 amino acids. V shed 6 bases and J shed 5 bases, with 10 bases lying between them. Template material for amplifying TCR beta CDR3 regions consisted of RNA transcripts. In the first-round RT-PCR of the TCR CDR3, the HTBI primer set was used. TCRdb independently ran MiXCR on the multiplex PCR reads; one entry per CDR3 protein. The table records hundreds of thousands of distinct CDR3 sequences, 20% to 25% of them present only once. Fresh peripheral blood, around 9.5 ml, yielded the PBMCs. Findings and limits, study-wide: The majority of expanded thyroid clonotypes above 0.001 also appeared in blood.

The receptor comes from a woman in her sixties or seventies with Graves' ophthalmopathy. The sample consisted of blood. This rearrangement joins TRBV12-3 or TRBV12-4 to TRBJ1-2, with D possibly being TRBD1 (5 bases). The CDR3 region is CASRDQGYGYTF. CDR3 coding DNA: TGTGCCAGCAGAGATCAGGGTTATGGCTACACCTTC.